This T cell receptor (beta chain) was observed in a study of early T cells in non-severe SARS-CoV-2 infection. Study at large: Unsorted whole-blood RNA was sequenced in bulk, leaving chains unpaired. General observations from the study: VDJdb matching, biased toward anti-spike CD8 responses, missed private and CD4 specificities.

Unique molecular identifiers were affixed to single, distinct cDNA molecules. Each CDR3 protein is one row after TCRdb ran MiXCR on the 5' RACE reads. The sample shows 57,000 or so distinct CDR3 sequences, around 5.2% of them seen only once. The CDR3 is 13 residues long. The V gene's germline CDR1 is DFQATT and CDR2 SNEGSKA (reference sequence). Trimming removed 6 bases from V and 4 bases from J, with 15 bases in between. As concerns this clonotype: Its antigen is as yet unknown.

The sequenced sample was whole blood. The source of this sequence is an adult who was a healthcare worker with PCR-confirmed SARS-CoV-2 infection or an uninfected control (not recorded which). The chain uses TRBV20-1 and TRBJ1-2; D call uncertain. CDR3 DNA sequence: TGCAGTGCCCCCGATCTAGGGATCTATGGCTACACCTTC. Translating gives CSAPDLGIYGYTF.